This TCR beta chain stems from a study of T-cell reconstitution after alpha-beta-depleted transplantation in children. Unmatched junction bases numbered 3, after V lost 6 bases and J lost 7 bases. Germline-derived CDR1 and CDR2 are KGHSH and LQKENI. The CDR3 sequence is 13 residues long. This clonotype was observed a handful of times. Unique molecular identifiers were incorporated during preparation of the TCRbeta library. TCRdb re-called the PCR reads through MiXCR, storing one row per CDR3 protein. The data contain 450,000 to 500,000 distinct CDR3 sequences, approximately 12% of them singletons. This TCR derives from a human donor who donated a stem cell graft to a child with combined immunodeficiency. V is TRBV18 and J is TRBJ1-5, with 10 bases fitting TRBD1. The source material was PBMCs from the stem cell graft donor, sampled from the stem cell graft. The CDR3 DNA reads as TGTGCCAGCTCCCCGACAGGGGGCCAGCCCCAGCATTTT. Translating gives CASSPTGGQPQHF.